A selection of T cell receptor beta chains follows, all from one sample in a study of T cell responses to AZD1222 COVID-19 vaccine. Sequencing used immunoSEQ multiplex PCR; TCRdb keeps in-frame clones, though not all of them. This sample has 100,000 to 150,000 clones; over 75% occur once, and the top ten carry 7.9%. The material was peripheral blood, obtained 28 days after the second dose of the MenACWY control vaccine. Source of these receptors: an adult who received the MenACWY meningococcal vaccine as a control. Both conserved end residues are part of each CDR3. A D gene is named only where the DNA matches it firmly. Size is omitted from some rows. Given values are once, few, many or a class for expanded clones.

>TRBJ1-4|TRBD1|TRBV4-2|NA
CASSQDPGQDPFF
TGTGCCAGCAGCCAAGATCCCGGACAGGATCCGTTTTTT
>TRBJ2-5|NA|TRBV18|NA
CASSPQRETQYF
TGTGCCAGCTCACCACAAAGGGAGACCCAGTACTTC
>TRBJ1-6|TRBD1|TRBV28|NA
CASRGTANSPLHF
TGTGCCAGCCGCGGGACAGCCAATTCACCCCTCCACTTT
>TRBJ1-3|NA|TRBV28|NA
CASSPQGLGNTIYF
TGTGCCAGCAGCCCCCAGGGGCTTGGAAACACCATATATTTT
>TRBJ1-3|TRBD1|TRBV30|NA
CAWSVGTGDTIYF
TGTGCCTGGAGCGTCGGGACAGGGGACACCATATATTTT
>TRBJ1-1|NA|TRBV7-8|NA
CASSWGSTGLDTEAFF
TGTGCCAGCAGCTGGGGGAGTACAGGGTTGGACACTGAAGCTTTCTTT
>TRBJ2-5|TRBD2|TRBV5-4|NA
CASSRTSGASETQYF
TGTGCCAGCAGCCGGACTAGCGGGGCTAGTGAGACCCAGTACTTC
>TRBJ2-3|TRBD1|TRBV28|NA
CASSFPGTGVDTQYF
TGTGCCAGCAGTTTCCCCGGGACAGGGGTTGATACGCAGTATTTT
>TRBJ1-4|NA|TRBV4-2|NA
CASSRGKEKLFF
TGTGCCAGCAGCCGGGGAAAAGAAAAACTGTTTTTT
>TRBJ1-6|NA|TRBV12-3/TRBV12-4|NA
CASSLRNSPLHF
TGTGCCAGCAGTTTACGGAATTCACCCCTCCACTTT
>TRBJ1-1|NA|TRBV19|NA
CATAYQSWGTEAFF
TGTGCCACAGCCTATCAGAGCTGGGGCACTGAAGCTTTCTTT
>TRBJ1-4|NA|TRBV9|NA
CASSVDLNEKLFF
TGTGCCAGCAGCGTAGACCTTAATGAAAAACTGTTTTTT
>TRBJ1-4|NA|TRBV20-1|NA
CSASRPETNEKLFF
TGCAGTGCTAGTCGGCCGGAAACTAATGAAAAACTGTTTTTT
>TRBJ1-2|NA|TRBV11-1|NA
CASSSGLERGYGYTF
TGTGCCAGCAGCTCTGGACTCGAAAGGGGTTATGGCTACACCTTC
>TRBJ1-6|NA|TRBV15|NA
CATSRDRGAINSPLHF
TGTGCCACCAGCAGAGACAGGGGCGCGATCAATTCACCCCTCCACTTT
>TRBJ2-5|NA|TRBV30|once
CAWSRLETQYF
TGTGCCTGGAGTCGACTGGAGACCCAGTACTTC
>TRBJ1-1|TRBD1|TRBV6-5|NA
CASSRAEGAWTEAFF
TGTGCCAGCAGTAGAGCTGAGGGGGCGTGGACTGAAGCTTTCTTT
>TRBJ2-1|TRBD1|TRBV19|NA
CASSARQGATYNEQFF
TGTGCCAGTAGTGCTCGACAGGGGGCTACCTACAATGAGCAGTTCTTC
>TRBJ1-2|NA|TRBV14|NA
CASSQTPGGYTF
TGTGCCAGCAGCCAAACCCCCGGGGGCTACACCTTC
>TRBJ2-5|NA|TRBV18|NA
CASSPTGETQYF
TGTGCCAGCTCACCAACGGGGGAGACCCAGTACTTC
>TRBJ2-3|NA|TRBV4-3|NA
CASSQEGGTDTQYF
TGCGCCAGCAGCCAGGAGGGAGGTACAGATACGCAGTATTTT
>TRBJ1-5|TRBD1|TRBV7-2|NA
CASSLFGQGAGQPQHF
TGTGCCAGCAGCCTATTCGGACAGGGGGCGGGTCAGCCCCAGCATTTT
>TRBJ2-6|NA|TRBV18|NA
CASSPRGSSGANVLTF
TGTGCCAGCTCCCCTCGGGGGTCCTCTGGGGCCAACGTCCTGACTTTC
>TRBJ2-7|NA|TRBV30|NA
CAWRGRIPPYEQYF
TGTGCCTGGAGGGGACGGATCCCTCCCTACGAGCAGTACTTC
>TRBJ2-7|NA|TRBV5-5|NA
CASQTKGSSEQYF
TGTGCCAGCCAGACAAAGGGTAGTAGCGAGCAGTACTTC
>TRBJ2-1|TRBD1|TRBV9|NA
CASTPTGVYNEQFF
TGTGCCAGCACCCCGACAGGGGTCTACAATGAGCAGTTCTTC
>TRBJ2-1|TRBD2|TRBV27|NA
CASSLSPGTTYNEQFF
TGTGCCAGCAGTTTATCTCCAGGGACTACATACAATGAGCAGTTCTTC
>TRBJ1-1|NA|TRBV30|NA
CAWSVGLNTEAFF
TGTGCCTGGAGTGTAGGGTTGAACACTGAAGCTTTCTTT
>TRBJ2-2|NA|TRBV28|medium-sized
CASSSFVGANTGELFF
TGTGCCAGCAGCTCATTCGTAGGGGCGAACACCGGGGAGCTGTTTTTT
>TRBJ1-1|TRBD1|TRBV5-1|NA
CASSQTGFGNTEAFF
TGCGCCAGCAGCCAGACAGGGTTTGGGAACACTGAAGCTTTCTTT
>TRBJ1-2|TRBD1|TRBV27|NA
CASSRQSGNRGNYGYTF
TGTGCCAGCAGTCGCCAATCGGGGAACAGGGGTAACTATGGCTACACCTTC
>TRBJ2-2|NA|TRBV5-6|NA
CASSLGLRTGELFF
TGTGCCAGCAGCTTGGGGCTGCGCACCGGGGAGCTGTTTTTT
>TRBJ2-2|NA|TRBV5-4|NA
CASSLVGTGELFF
TGTGCCAGCAGCTTGGTGGGAACCGGGGAGCTGTTTTTT
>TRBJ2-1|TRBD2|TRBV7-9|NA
CASRPPSGGVGNEQFF
TGTGCCAGCAGACCCCCTAGCGGGGGTGTGGGCAATGAGCAGTTCTTC
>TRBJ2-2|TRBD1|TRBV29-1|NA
CSVQTGGDTGELFF
TGCAGCGTCCAGACAGGGGGGGACACCGGGGAGCTGTTTTTT
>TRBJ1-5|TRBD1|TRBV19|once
CASSNQGAGQPQHF
TGTGCCAGTAGCAACCAGGGGGCTGGACAGCCCCAGCATTTT
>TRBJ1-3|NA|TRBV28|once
CASSAAGFSGNTIYF
TGTGCCAGCAGCGCGGCAGGGTTCTCTGGAAACACCATATATTTT
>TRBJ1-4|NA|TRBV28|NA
CASSLGGTANEKLFF
TGTGCCAGCAGTTTAGGAGGGACTGCTAATGAAAAACTGTTTTTT
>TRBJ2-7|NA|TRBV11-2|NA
CASSLRLTPYEQYF
TGTGCCAGCAGCTTAAGGCTAACCCCCTACGAGCAGTACTTC
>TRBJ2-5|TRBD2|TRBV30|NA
CAWRPKGLAGGRGETQYF
TGTGCCTGGAGGCCCAAGGGACTAGCGGGAGGTCGGGGAGAGACCCAGTACTTC
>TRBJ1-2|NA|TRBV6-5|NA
CASSVFRASHYGYTF
TGTGCCAGCAGCGTCTTCAGGGCCTCGCACTATGGCTACACCTTC
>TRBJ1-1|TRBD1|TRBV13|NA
CASTSGGMNTEAFF
TGTGCCAGCACCTCAGGGGGGATGAACACTGAAGCTTTCTTT
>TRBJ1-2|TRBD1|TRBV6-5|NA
CASSKQGARYGYTF
TGTGCCAGCAGTAAACAGGGGGCACGGTATGGCTACACCTTC
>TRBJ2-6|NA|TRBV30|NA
CAWSQGSSGANVLTF
TGTGCCTGGAGTCAGGGGAGCTCTGGGGCCAACGTCCTGACTTTC
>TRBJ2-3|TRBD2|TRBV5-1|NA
CASSLVSSGASDTQYF
TGCGCCAGCAGCTTGGTATCTAGCGGGGCCTCAGATACGCAGTATTTT
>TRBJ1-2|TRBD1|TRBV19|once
CASSMRQGAWANYGYTF
TGTGCCAGTAGTATGCGGCAGGGGGCATGGGCTAACTATGGCTACACCTTC
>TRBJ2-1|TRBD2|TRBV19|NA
CASSIVRGLAGYNEQFF
TGTGCCAGTAGTATAGTAAGGGGACTAGCGGGTTACAATGAGCAGTTCTTC
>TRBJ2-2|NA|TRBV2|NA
CATQAADSLNTGELFF
TGTGCCACCCAAGCGGCGGACTCCCTGAACACCGGGGAGCTGTTTTTT
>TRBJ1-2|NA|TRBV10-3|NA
CAISESRELEGGYTF
TGTGCCATCAGTGAGTCGAGGGAACTCGAAGGGGGCTACACCTTC
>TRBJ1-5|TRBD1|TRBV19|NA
CASSIQGDRGSQPQHF
TGTGCCAGTAGTATACAAGGGGACAGGGGCAGTCAGCCCCAGCATTTT
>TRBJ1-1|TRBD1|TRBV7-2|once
CASSPGQANTEAFF
TGTGCCAGCAGCCCTGGACAGGCGAACACTGAAGCTTTCTTT
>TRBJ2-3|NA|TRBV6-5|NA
CASAPLKDTDTQYF
TGTGCCAGCGCACCATTAAAAGACACAGATACGCAGTATTTT